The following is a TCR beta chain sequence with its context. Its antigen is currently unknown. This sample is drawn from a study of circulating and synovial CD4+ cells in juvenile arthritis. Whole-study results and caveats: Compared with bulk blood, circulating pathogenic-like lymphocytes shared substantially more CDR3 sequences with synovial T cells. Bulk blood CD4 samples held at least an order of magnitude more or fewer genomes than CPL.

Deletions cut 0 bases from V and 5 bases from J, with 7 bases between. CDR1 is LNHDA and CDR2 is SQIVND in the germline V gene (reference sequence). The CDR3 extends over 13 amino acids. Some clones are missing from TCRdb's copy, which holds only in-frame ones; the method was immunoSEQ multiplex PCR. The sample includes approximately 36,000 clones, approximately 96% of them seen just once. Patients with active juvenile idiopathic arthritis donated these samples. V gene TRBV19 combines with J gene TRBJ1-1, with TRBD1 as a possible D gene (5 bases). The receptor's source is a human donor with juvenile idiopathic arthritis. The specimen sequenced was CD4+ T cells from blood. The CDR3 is CASSIERGTEAFF. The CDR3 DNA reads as TGTGCCAGTAGTATAGAAAGGGGAACTGAAGCTTTCTTT.